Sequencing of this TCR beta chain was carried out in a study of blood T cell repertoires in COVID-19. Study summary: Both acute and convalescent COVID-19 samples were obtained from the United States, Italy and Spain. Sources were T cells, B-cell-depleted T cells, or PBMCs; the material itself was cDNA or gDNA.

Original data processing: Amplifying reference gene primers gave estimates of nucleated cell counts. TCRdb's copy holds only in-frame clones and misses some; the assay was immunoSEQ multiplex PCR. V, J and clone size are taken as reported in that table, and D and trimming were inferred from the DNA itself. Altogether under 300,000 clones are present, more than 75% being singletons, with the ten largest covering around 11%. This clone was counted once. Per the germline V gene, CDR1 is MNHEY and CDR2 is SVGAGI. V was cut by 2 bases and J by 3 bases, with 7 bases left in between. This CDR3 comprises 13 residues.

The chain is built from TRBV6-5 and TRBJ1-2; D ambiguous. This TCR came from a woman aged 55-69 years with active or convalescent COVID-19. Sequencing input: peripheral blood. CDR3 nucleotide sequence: TGTGCCAGCAGTTACGTCCAGTACTATGGCTACACCTTC. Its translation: CASSYVQYYGYTF.